This is a list of T cell receptor beta chains from one sample in a study of T-cell reconstitution after alpha-beta-depleted transplantation in children. MiXCR, applied by TCRdb to the PCR reads, yields one record per CDR3 protein. The sample includes about 17,000 distinct CDR3 sequences, 9.5% to 15% of them seen just once. Sequencing used PBMCs, mostly from graft donor cells, obtained 180 days after TCRalphabeta/CD19-depleted stem cell transplant. These TCRs come from a boy younger than two who had a stem cell transplant for Wiskott-Aldrich syndrome, so the T cells may come from the graft donor. The CDR3 runs from the conserved cysteine through the conserved F or W. A D gene is named only where the DNA matches it firmly. Size values are once, few and many counts, or a class for expanded clones, and some rows have none.

TRBV18	TRBJ2-3	-	few	CASLTTGKGADTQYF	TGTGCCAGCCTCACCACGGGGAAAGGGGCAGATACGCAGTATTTT
TRBV7-2	TRBJ2-3	-	many	CASSQPSDTDTQYF	TGTGCCAGCAGCCAACCTAGCGACACAGATACGCAGTATTTT
TRBV5-1	TRBJ2-7	-	many	CASSFASGPNAYEQYF	TGCGCCAGCAGCTTCGCCAGCGGGCCAAATGCCTACGAGCAGTACTTC
TRBV20-1	TRBJ2-3	-	-	CSAGSGGFTDTQYF	TGCAGTGCGGGTTCTGGGGGTTTCACAGATACGCAGTATTTT
TRBV18	TRBJ2-7	TRBD2	many	CASSRLAGVEQYF	TGTGCCAGCTCACGACTAGCGGGAGTTGAGCAGTACTTC
TRBV20-1	TRBJ1-4	-	few	CSAAREGQEKLFF	TGCAGTGCCGCGAGGGAGGGGCAGGAAAAACTGTTTTTT
TRBV27	TRBJ2-2	-	few	CASSLGWGTGELFF	TGTGCCAGCAGTTTAGGGTGGGGCACCGGGGAGCTGTTTTTT
TRBV28	TRBJ2-3	TRBD2	many	CASTRTSGSHTQYF	TGTGCCAGCACCAGGACTAGCGGGAGCCATACGCAGTATTTT
TRBV5-1	TRBJ1-1	-	-	CASSLAGGQQNTEAFF	TGCGCCAGCAGCTTGGCCGGCGGACAGCAAAACACTGAAGCTTTCTTT
TRBV20-1	TRBJ2-7	-	-	CSAKAPANEQYF	TGCAGTGCCAAGGCCCCGGCCAACGAGCAGTACTTC
TRBV20-1	TRBJ2-1	-	many	CSARGGGTSYNEQFF	TGCAGTGCTAGAGGTGGGGGGACCTCCTACAATGAGCAGTTCTTC
TRBV7-6	TRBJ2-5	-	few	CASSLGDPRQETQYF	TGTGCCAGCAGCTTAGGTGACCCACGCCAAGAGACCCAGTACTTC
TRBV30	TRBJ2-7	-	many	CAWSEGFDYEQYF	TGTGCCTGGAGTGAGGGTTTTGACTACGAGCAGTACTTC
TRBV3-1	TRBJ2-7	-	-	CASSQAGGPREYF	TGTGCCAGCAGCCAAGCAGGCGGCCCCCGGGAGTACTTC
TRBV11-2	TRBJ1-1	-	few	CASSLKSGDTEAFF	TGTGCCAGCAGCTTAAAGTCCGGGGACACTGAAGCTTTCTTT
TRBV5-1	TRBJ2-7	-	few	CASSLLHGGHEQYF	TGCGCCAGCAGCCTCCTGCATGGGGGTCACGAGCAGTACTTC
TRBV6-5	TRBJ1-3	TRBD1	few	CASSYGQGAQGNTIYF	TGTGCCAGCAGTTATGGACAGGGGGCGCAAGGAAACACCATATATTTT
TRBV28	TRBJ2-6	-	-	CASSLMGGANVLTF	TGTGCCAGCAGTCTCATGGGGGGGGCCAACGTCCTGACTTTC
TRBV29-1	TRBJ2-5	-	many	CSVAHSQETQYF	TGCAGCGTTGCCCACAGCCAAGAGACCCAGTACTTC
TRBV20-1	TRBJ2-5	-	many	CSARGPRGGQETQYF	TGCAGTGCTAGAGGTCCTAGGGGGGGCCAAGAGACCCAGTACTTC
TRBV7-8	TRBJ2-7	TRBD1	-	CASSFQTGAGDEQYF	TGTGCCAGCAGCTTCCAGACAGGGGCTGGGGACGAGCAGTACTTC
TRBV18	TRBJ2-7	-	few	CASSPQSLRHVEQYF	TGTGCCAGCTCACCACAATCCCTCCGGCATGTAGAGCAGTACTTC
TRBV5-1	TRBJ1-6	-	-	CASREDFGSPLHF	TGCGCCAGCCGGGAAGACTTTGGGTCACCCCTCCACTTT
TRBV29-1	TRBJ2-7	-	many	CSVEKGVGYEQYF	TGCAGCGTTGAAAAGGGAGTCGGGTACGAGCAGTACTTC
TRBV5-5	TRBJ2-2	-	many	CASSFDTGELFF	TGTGCCAGCAGCTTCGACACCGGGGAGCTGTTTTTT
TRBV4-3	TRBJ2-3	-	many	CASSQDFPGGTDTQYF	TGCGCCAGCAGCCAAGATTTTCCAGGCGGCACAGATACGCAGTATTTT
TRBV27	TRBJ2-7	TRBD1	-	CASSFGQGFYEQYF	TGTGCCAGCAGTTTTGGACAGGGTTTCTACGAGCAGTACTTC